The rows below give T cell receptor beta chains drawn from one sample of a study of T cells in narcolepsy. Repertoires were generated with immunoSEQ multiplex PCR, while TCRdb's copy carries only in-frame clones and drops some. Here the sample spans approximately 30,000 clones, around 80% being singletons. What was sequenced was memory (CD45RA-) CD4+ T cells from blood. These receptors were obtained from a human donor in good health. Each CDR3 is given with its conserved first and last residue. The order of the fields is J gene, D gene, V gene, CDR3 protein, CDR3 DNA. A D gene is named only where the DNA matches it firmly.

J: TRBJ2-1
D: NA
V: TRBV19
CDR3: CASSLRPGLPSSSYNEQFF
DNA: TGTGCCAGTAGTCTGCGGCCAGGGCTTCCCTCGAGCTCCTACAATGAGCAGTTCTTC

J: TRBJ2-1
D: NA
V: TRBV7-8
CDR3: CASSFPASQYNEQFF
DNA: TGTGCCAGCAGCTTCCCGGCCTCCCAATACAATGAGCAGTTCTTC

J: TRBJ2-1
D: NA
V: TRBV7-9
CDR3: CASSYSGGGSYNEQFF
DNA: TGTGCCAGCAGCTATAGCGGTGGGGGCTCCTACAATGAGCAGTTCTTC

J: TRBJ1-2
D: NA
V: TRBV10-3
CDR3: CAISRQESYGYTF
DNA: TGTGCCATCAGTCGTCAGGAATCCTATGGCTACACCTTC

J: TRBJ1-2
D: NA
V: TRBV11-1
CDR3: CASSLRDFIRYGYTF
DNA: TGTGCCAGCAGCTTAAGGGATTTCATCCGCTATGGCTACACCTTC

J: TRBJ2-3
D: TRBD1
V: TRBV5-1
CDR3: CASSSRTGGNTDTQYF
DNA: TGCGCCAGCAGCTCGAGGACAGGGGGGAACACAGATACGCAGTATTTT

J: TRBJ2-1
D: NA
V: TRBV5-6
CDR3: CASSGFHNEQFF
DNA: TGTGCCAGCAGCGGGTTCCACAATGAGCAGTTCTTC

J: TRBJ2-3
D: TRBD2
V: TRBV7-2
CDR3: CASSWGQGLAGSDTQYF
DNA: TGTGCCAGCAGCTGGGGCCAAGGACTAGCGGGATCAGATACGCAGTATTTT

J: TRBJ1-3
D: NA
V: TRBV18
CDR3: CASSPQQFNSGNTIYF
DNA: TGTGCCAGCTCACCGCAGCAGTTCAACTCTGGAAACACCATATATTTT

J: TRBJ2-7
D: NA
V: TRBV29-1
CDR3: CSAVVAGDEQYF
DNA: TGCAGCGCAGTTGTGGCCGGGGACGAGCAGTACTTC